This TCR beta chain is drawn from a study of T cells after posttransplantation cyclophosphamide. Study-wide results and caveats: Recipient CMV seropositivity and CMV reactivation strongly tracked TRB clonality.

The CDR3 totals 13 residues. The V gene's germline CDR1 is SGHTA and CDR2 FQGNSA. V gave up 3 bases and J gave up 5 bases, with 10 bases separating them. This clone has ten or more counts. Its antigen remains unidentified. The data were produced by immunoSEQ multiplex PCR, yet TCRdb's version contains in-frame clones alone and is incomplete. The sample presents some 35,000 clones, none singletons. The clonotype was recovered from a man younger than 45 in good health and a related stem cell transplant donor. V and J are TRBV7-2 and TRBJ2-5; TRBD1 is a possible D gene (5 bases). The sample consisted of PBMCs. The CDR3 bases are TGTGCCAGCAGCTTTTCTAGGGGCGAGACCCAGTACTTC. Encoded protein: CASSFSRGETQYF.